This TCR beta chain appears in the sequencing data of a study of radiation and T cells in renal cell carcinoma. Findings of the study overall: Top tumor clonotypes rose in blood 2 weeks post-radiation, then contracted. Pretreatment tumor biopsies were lacking, so baseline clonotypes are unknown.

A single count supports this clone. Its antigen is not known. The germline gives CDR1 MNHEY, CDR2 SVGAGI. V lost 2 bases, J lost 1 base, and 6 bases lay in between. The CDR3 consists of 14 residues. Assay used: immunoSEQ multiplex PCR; TCRdb lists only in-frame clones, some missing. The table records 25,000 to 30,000 clones, approximately 84% of them present only once. Documented time point: blood 2 weeks post-SBRT. Stated treatment: 15 Gy SBRT to primary tumor, nephrectomy 4 weeks later. The source of this sequence is a man aged 55 to 69 with renal cell carcinoma. The rearrangement joins TRBV6-5 to TRBJ1-3; D not certain. The material sequenced was blood, taken from a patient whose treatment included radiotherapy and nephrectomy. The DNA of the CDR3 is TGTGCCAGCAGTTACACGAGATCTGGAAACACCATATATTTT. Residues: CASSYTRSGNTIYF.